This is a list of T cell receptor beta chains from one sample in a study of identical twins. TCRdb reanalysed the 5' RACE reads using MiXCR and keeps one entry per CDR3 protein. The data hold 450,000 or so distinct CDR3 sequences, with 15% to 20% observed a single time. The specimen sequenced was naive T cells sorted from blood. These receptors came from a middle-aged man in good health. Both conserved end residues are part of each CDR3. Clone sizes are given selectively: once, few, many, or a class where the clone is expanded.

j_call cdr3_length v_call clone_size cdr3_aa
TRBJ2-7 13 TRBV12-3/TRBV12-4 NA CASRIQGTYEQYF
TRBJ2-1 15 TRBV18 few CASSPTVTRDNEQFF
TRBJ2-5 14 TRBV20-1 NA CSARLTGGQETQYF
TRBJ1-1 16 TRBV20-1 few CSARVLGRARGTEAFF
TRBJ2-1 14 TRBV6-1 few CASRLSGRVNEQFF
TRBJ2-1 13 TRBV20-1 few CSARVGGLGGQFF
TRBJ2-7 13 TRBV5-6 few CASSFSSLHEQYF
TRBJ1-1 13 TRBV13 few CASSLMSTTEAFF
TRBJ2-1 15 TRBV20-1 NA CSASVLQASVNEQFF
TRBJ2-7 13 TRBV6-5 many CASSYSRPSEQYF
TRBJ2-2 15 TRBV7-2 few CASSFAGVRGGELFF
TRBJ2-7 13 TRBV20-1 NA CSALLAGTYEQYF
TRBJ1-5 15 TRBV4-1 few CASSPRTASNQPQHF
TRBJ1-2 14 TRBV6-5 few CASSYRQGAYGYTF
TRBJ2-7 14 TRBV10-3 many CAIGNGIEGYEQYF